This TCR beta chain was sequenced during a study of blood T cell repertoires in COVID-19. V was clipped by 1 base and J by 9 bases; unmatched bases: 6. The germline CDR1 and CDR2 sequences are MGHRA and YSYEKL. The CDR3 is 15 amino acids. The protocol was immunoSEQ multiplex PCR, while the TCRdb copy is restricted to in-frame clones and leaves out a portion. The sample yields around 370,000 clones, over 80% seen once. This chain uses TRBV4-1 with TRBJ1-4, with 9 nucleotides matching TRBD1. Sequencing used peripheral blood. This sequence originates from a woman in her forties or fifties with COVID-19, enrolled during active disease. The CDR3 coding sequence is TGCGCCAGCAGCCAAGTGGGGAACAGGGGGCAAAAACTGTTTTTT. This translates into CASSQVGNRGQKLFF.